Only one count was recorded for the clone carrying this TCR beta chain. Its antigen remains unidentified. The data were obtained in a study of follicular helper T cells after annual influenza vaccination. Study conclusions and caveats: Recurrent ICOS+CD38+ cTfh clonotypes included tetramer and AIM influenza-specific ones. ICOS+CD38+ cTfh clonality tracked population frequency, and its change tracked circulating plasmablast change.

The sample's time point: 2015-2016 season, pre-vaccination. ICOS+CD38+ and ICOS-CD38- fractions were sorted from non-naive CD4+CXCR5+PD-1+ cells. Profiling relied on immunoSEQ multiplex PCR, and the TCRdb table lists in-frame clones only, not all of them. The sample has approximately 12,000 clones; about 80% are singletons. This sequence originates from an adult who received the influenza vaccine. Here the sequenced sample was CXCR5+ CD38- circulating T follicular helper cells from blood, taken on the day of influenza vaccination. The subset was: circulating Tfh, non-naive CD4+CXCR5+PD-1+ (ICOS+CD38+ or ICOS-CD38-).

CDR3 sequence reads: CASRDRGGKNTEAFF. The CDR3 DNA reads TGTGCCAGCAGGGACAGGGGGGGAAAGAACACTGAAGCTTTCTTT. The V call is TRBV6-5, the J call TRBJ1-1; 10 bases are shared with TRBD1. The trim removed 6 bases at V and 1 base at J, leaving 5 bases unmatched. The CDR3 is 15 residues long. The germline V gene encodes CDR1 MNHEY and CDR2 SVGAGI.